The rows below give T cell receptor beta chains drawn from one sample of a study of somatic mutations in cytotoxic T cells in rheumatoid arthritis. Generated by immunoSEQ multiplex PCR, the TCRdb table keeps only in-frame clones and is missing some. The data contain tens of thousands of clones, 65% to 85% of them seen just once; the ten biggest clones take up roughly 3.8%. Sequencing was done on a sample of CD8+ T cells sorted from blood. The origin of the receptors is an adult with rheumatoid arthritis. Each CDR3 is given with its conserved first and last residue. Each record gives: D gene, V gene, clone size, J gene, CDR3 DNA, CDR3 protein. D genes are given only for firm matches. For some rows the clone size is stated as once, few or many, or as a class when expanded; others skip it.

TRBD1	TRBV27	NA	TRBJ1-5	TGTGCCAGCAGTTTGGGAGGGGGCGGAAGTCAGCCCCAGCATTTT	CASSLGGGGSQPQHF
NA	TRBV7-9	NA	TRBJ1-2	TGTGCCAGCAGCTTAGCGAAAGGCTACACCTTC	CASSLAKGYTF
NA	TRBV5-1	once	TRBJ1-4	TGCGCCAGCAGCTTGTGGCCGGGCGCCGATGAAAAACTGTTTTTT	CASSLWPGADEKLFF
NA	TRBV7-9	NA	TRBJ1-1	TGTGCCAGCAGCTTCACCCCCTCAACAGGGACCGACACTGAAGCTTTCTTT	CASSFTPSTGTDTEAFF
TRBD2	TRBV13	NA	TRBJ2-1	TGTGCCAGCAGCTTACGGCGGGGGGGCGAGGCTGAGCAGTTCTTC	CASSLRRGGEAEQFF
NA	TRBV6-5	NA	TRBJ1-5	TGTGCCAGCAGTTACGGTCCAGGGGGCAATCAGCCCCAGCATTTT	CASSYGPGGNQPQHF
TRBD1	TRBV9	NA	TRBJ1-2	TGTGCCAGCAGCGTAGAAGGGGGCCGGGGCTATGGCTACACCTTC	CASSVEGGRGYGYTF
TRBD1	TRBV11-3	NA	TRBJ2-7	TGTGCCAGCAGCCGGGACAGCTCCTACGAGCAGTACTTC	CASSRDSSYEQYF
TRBD1	TRBV11-2	NA	TRBJ1-2	TGTGCCAGCAGCTTAGATCCCGGACAGGCATATGGCTACACCTTC	CASSLDPGQAYGYTF
NA	TRBV7-9	NA	TRBJ1-1	TGTGCCAGCAGCCGAAACAGGCCCGAAGCTTTCTTT	CASSRNRPEAFF
NA	TRBV7-9	NA	TRBJ1-1	TGTGCCAGCAGGACGGGGGGCAGGGGAGAAGCTTTCTTT	CASRTGGRGEAFF
NA	TRBV10-2	NA	TRBJ2-7	TGCGCCACCCTCATGGGGGGCGTTTACGAGCAGTACTTC	CATLMGGVYEQYF
NA	TRBV2	NA	TRBJ1-1	TGTGCCAGCATCCAATACAGGGTCAGTGAAGCTTTCTTT	CASIQYRVSEAFF
NA	TRBV6-1	NA	TRBJ1-1	TGTGCCAGCAATCCCCTATTGAACACTGAAGCTTTCTTT	CASNPLLNTEAFF
NA	TRBV11-2	NA	TRBJ2-7	TGTGCCAGCAGCTTAGAAGTCCTCTACGAGCAGTACTTC	CASSLEVLYEQYF
NA	TRBV6-5	NA	TRBJ1-3	TGTGCCAGCAGGCCTACAGGGAGGAACACCATATATTTT	CASRPTGRNTIYF
NA	TRBV27	NA	TRBJ1-2	TGTGCCAGCAGCCAAGCGGGACACGGTAACTATGGCTACACCTTC	CASSQAGHGNYGYTF
TRBD1	TRBV7-8	NA	TRBJ1-1	TGTGCCAGCAGCTCCACCCCGGGACAGGGGAGAGCTTTCTTT	CASSSTPGQGRAFF
TRBD1	TRBV13	NA	TRBJ2-7	TGTGCCAGCAGCGGACAGGTTTCCTCCTACGAGCAGTACTTC	CASSGQVSSYEQYF
TRBD2	TRBV4-1	NA	TRBJ2-1	TGCGCCAGCAGCCAAGTAGCGGGGGGGCCTAGGTATGAGCAGTTCTTC	CASSQVAGGPRYEQFF
TRBD1	TRBV5-4	NA	TRBJ1-1	TGTGCCAGCAGCTTGGAAGGGGGCTTAAGGAACACTGAAGCTTTCTTT	CASSLEGGLRNTEAFF
NA	TRBV19	few	TRBJ1-2	TGTGCCAGTAGCCCCTACGTGGGGGGCCGCTATGGCTACACCTTC	CASSPYVGGRYGYTF
NA	TRBV19	medium-sized	TRBJ1-1	TGTGCCAGTAGGGATGGTGGATCTCACACTGAAGCTTTCTTT	CASRDGGSHTEAFF
TRBD1	TRBV13	NA	TRBJ2-7	TGTGCCAGCAGCCAATGGACAGGGGGCGAGGAGCAGTACTTC	CASSQWTGGEEQYF
NA	TRBV6-6	NA	TRBJ2-7	TGTGCCAGCAGCCTGGACGGCTACGAGCAGTACTTC	CASSLDGYEQYF
NA	TRBV7-9	NA	TRBJ2-5	TGTGCCAGCAGCTTAGTGGACAGCATTTTCCAAGAGACCCAGTACTTC	CASSLVDSIFQETQYF
NA	TRBV10-3	NA	TRBJ1-1	TGTGCCATCAGTGAGTCCACCGGGGGGACTGAAGCTTTCTTT	CAISESTGGTEAFF
NA	TRBV4-1	NA	TRBJ2-3	TGCGCCAGCAGCCCATGGGGGGCCCTCACAGATACGCAGTATTTT	CASSPWGALTDTQYF
NA	TRBV7-6	NA	TRBJ2-5	TGTGCCAGCAGCCCAGAGGCCCTCGGAGGGACCCAGTACTTC	CASSPEALGGTQYF
NA	TRBV11-2	NA	TRBJ1-4	TGTGCCAGCAGCTTAGCCGGGGAAAAACTGTTTTTT	CASSLAGEKLFF
NA	TRBV7-9	NA	TRBJ2-5	TGTGCCAGCAGCCCGACGGTGGAAGAGACCCAGTACTTC	CASSPTVEETQYF
TRBD2	TRBV7-9	NA	TRBJ2-1	TGTGCCAGCAGCTTGACTAGCGGGGGGGCCAATGAGCAGTTCTTC	CASSLTSGGANEQFF
NA	TRBV25-1	NA	TRBJ1-2	TGTGCCAGCAGTGAATTGGAGGGGAACTATGGCTACACCTTC	CASSELEGNYGYTF
NA	TRBV12-2	medium-sized	TRBJ1-4	TGTGCAAGTCGCTTAAAGGTTGGGGCCTCGACGGGGGAAAAACTGTTTTTT	CASRLKVGASTGEKLFF
NA	TRBV5-4	NA	TRBJ1-2	TGTGCCAGCAGCTTGGAAGGTCTCGTCGACTATGGCTACACCTTC	CASSLEGLVDYGYTF
NA	TRBV5-1	NA	TRBJ2-7	TGCGCCAGCAGCTTGGGACCAAGGGGGTCCTACGAGCAGTACTTC	CASSLGPRGSYEQYF
NA	TRBV4-3	NA	TRBJ1-4	TGCGCCAGCAGCCAGCGGGGTGAAAAACTGTTTTTT	CASSQRGEKLFF
TRBD1	TRBV9	NA	TRBJ2-3	TGTGCCAGCAGCACGGGACAGGCCCGCAGCACAGATACGCAGTATTTT	CASSTGQARSTDTQYF
NA	TRBV7-9	NA	TRBJ2-1	TGTGCCAGCAGCTTACCTACCCTGGGCCCTACAATCTACAATGAGCAGTTCTTC	CASSLPTLGPTIYNEQFF
NA	TRBV27	NA	TRBJ2-7	TGTGCCAGCAGTTTATCGGCTTCCCACTACGAGCAGTACTTC	CASSLSASHYEQYF
TRBD1	TRBV27	NA	TRBJ1-4	TGTGCCAGCAGTTCTCGACAGGGGGGTTTGTCAGAAGAAAAACTGTTTTTT	CASSSRQGGLSEEKLFF
NA	TRBV10-1	NA	TRBJ1-2	TGCGCCAGCAGTGGACAGGCCGTCTATGGCTACACCTTC	CASSGQAVYGYTF
TRBD1	TRBV19	NA	TRBJ1-6	TGTGCCAGTAATCAGGGGGCGAATTCACCCCTCCACTTT	CASNQGANSPLHF
TRBD1	TRBV27	few	TRBJ1-2	TGTGCCAGCAGTTTCGGGGGAGGGGGCGGAGGCTACACCTTC	CASSFGGGGGGYTF
TRBD1	TRBV28	NA	TRBJ2-1	TGTGCCACCTACTTGACCGGGACAGGGGTGAATGAGCAGTTCTTC	CATYLTGTGVNEQFF